What follows is one T cell receptor (beta chain) and its context. Sequencing was performed with immunoSEQ multiplex PCR; in TCRdb, only in-frame clones are kept and a portion is missing. The sample lists tens of thousands of clones; approximately 88% were seen once. This record belongs to a study of control samples from healthy donors and cancer patients. CDR1 SGDLS and CDR2 YYNGEE come from the germline V gene. There are 16 residues in the CDR3. V trimming: 4 bases; J trimming: 4 bases; junction bases outside the gene matches: 5. Sample: blood. The clonotype comes from a woman aged 55 to 70 in good health. The rearrangement joins TRBV9 to TRBJ2-3, with 14 bases that match TRBD2. CDR3 in amino acids: CASSPRTSGGSDTQYF. CDR3 nucleotide sequence: TGTGCCAGCAGCCCCAGGACTAGCGGGGGGTCAGATACGCAGTATTTT.